The 21 T cell receptor beta chains given below trace back to one sample, sequenced in a study of blood T cell repertoires in COVID-19. Using immunoSEQ multiplex PCR, the repertoire was profiled, and TCRdb retains in-frame clones only, with some absent. There are about 91,000 clones in the sample; around 90% occur only once, and 4.5% to 5.5% lies in the top ten. The sequencing sample was made of peripheral blood. All receptors come from a woman at least 80 years old with active COVID-19.

The chain links TRBV19 to TRBJ2-3; 8 bases align to TRBD2. The CDR3 sequence is 15 residues long. From germline, CDR1 is LNHDA and CDR2 SQIVND (reference sequence). Trimming at V came to 1 base and at J to 3 bases, leaving 3 bases not matched to a gene. The CDR3 bases are TGTGCCAGTAGTATAGGCGGGAGGCAGACAGATACGCAGTATTTT. This sequence encodes CASSIGGRQTDTQYF.

V and J are TRBV13 and TRBJ2-7, with TRBD1 matching over 7 bases. The germline CDR1 and CDR2 sequences are PRHDT and FYEKMQ (reference sequence). Losses at the gene ends were 1 base for V and 7 bases for J; bases not matched to a gene: 10. This CDR3 has 15 amino acids. The CDR3 region is CASSLEGAPLKEQYF. CDR3 sequence (DNA): TGTGCCAGCAGCTTAGAGGGGGCCCCCCTCAAGGAGCAGTACTTC.

V usage is TRBV3-1 (or the pseudogene TRBV3-2) and J usage is TRBJ2-2; possible D gene TRBD2, 5 bases. Looked up from germline, CDR1 is LGHDT and CDR2 is YNNKEL (reference sequence). The CDR3 has 14 residues. Trimming left V 2 bases short and J 6 bases short, with 10 bases between. The CDR3: CASSQTRAAGELFF. The DNA of the CDR3 is TGTGCCAGCAGCCAAACTAGGGCGGCCGGGGAGCTGTTTTTT.

The rearrangement joins TRBV20-1 to TRBJ2-3; a weak D match, TRBD2 (6 bases). Trimming took off 3 bases at V and 2 bases at J, with 12 bases between the two ends. Germline V gene sequence: CDR1 DFQATT, CDR2 SNEGSKA (reference sequence). The CDR3 has 14 residues. The CDR3 reads CSASGAGTTDTQYF. The CDR3 DNA reads as TGCAGTGCTAGTGGAGCGGGCACCACAGATACGCAGTATTTT.

The chain uses TRBV29-1 and TRBJ1-2; 12 bases align to TRBD1. From germline, CDR1 is SQVTM and CDR2 ANQGSEA. V lost 7 bases and J lost 5; bases outside the gene matches: 5. CDR3 length: 13 residues. The CDR3 DNA is TGCAGCGCTGGGACAGGGGGCAATTATGGCTACACCTTC. Its protein product is CSAGTGGNYGYTF.

This clone came up once. The chain carries TRBV4-2 and TRBJ2-1; D not certain. Trimming stripped 0 bases from V and 9 bases from J, with 15 bases between. The CDR3 spans 15 residues. The germline V gene has CDR1 LGHNA and CDR2 YNFKEQ. This CDR3 is CASSQEGGPHGEQFF. CDR3 nucleotide sequence: TGTGCCAGCAGCCAAGAAGGTGGGCCACACGGTGAGCAGTTCTTC.

The chain recombines TRBV7-2 with TRBJ1-2; D unresolved. Germline values: CDR1 SGHTA, CDR2 FQGNSA. The CDR3 extends over 14 amino acids. The V and J ends lost 2 bases and 0 bases respectively, with 7 bases between them. CDR3 DNA sequence: TGTGCCAGCAGCTTAACAGCTACTAACTATGGCTACACCTTC. Amino acids: CASSLTATNYGYTF.

This clone occurred once. V is TRBV5-4 and J is TRBJ1-1; D uncertain. V shed 5 bases and J shed 1 base, with 12 bases lying between them. This CDR3 region has 14 residues. The germline V gene has CDR1 SGHNT and CDR2 YYREEE (reference sequence). The DNA of the CDR3 is TGTGCCAGCAGAGGGCGGGAACCGAACACTGAAGCTTTCTTT. It is translated as CASRGREPNTEAFF.

This clone was observed once. Here the CDR3 reads CASSQDRVGEQFF. CDR3 in DNA: TGTGCCAGCAGCCAAGACAGGGTCGGTGAGCAGTTCTTC. The chain has TRBV3-1 (or the pseudogene TRBV3-2) and TRBJ2-1; possibly TRBD1 for D (5 bases). The CDR3 has 13 amino acids. Germline-derived CDR1 and CDR2 are LGHDT and YNNKEL (reference sequence). Trimming took 0 bases from V and 9 from J, leaving 9 bases between them.

This sequence joins TRBV10-3 and TRBJ2-7; TRBD1 might be the D (6 bases). Trimming took 4 bases from V and 3 from J, leaving 19 bases between them. The length of the CDR3 is 16 residues. Per the germline V gene, CDR1 is ENHRY and CDR2 is SYGVKD. The CDR3 nucleotides read TGTGCCATCAGTGTGACAGGCCCTCAGAACCTCTACGAGCAGTACTTC. The encoded protein is CAISVTGPQNLYEQYF.

This clone was observed a handful of times. This sequence joins TRBV28 and TRBJ2-3, with no clear D. The V end lost 3 bases, the J end lost 7 bases, and 8 bases lay between the germline ends. CDR1 and CDR2 from the germline V gene are MDHEN and SYDVKM. The CDR3 has 12 amino acids. CDR3 region: CASSFRRNTQYF. The CDR3 bases are TGTGCCAGCAGTTTTAGGCGGAATACGCAGTATTTT.

The rearrangement links TRBV11-3 to TRBJ2-1, with a tentative D call TRBD2 (5 bases). This CDR3 is built from 14 residues. The germline V gene has CDR1 SGHNT and CDR2 YENEEA. The V end lost 5 bases, the J end lost 4 bases, and 12 bases lay between the germline ends. The CDR3 DNA reads as TGTGCCAGCAGCCCCACAGCGGAGTACAATGAGCAGTTCTTC. This encodes CASSPTAEYNEQFF.

This clone was seen just once. The V and J genes are TRBV7-2 and TRBJ2-1; TRBD1 matches at 7 bases. Germline CDR1 is SGHTA and CDR2 is FQGNSA. V lost 5 bases and J lost 1; bases outside the gene matches: 5. CDR3 length: 15 residues. CDR3 in DNA: TGTGCCAGCAGCCTCGGACAGGAATCCTACAATGAGCAGTTCTTC. Translating it yields CASSLGQESYNEQFF.

This clone was counted a single time. The chain uses TRBV28 and TRBJ2-3, with 7 bases lining up with TRBD2. V lost 2 bases to trimming and J lost 11 bases; unmatched junction nucleotides: 13. Germline CDR1 and CDR2: MDHEN and SYDVKM. The CDR3 has 15 amino acids. The CDR3 DNA follows: TGTGCCAGCAGTTTACAACGTCTAGCGGCCTTAGTGCAGTATTTT. Translating gives CASSLQRLAALVQYF. Supplemented by reference TRBV28 and TRBJ2-3, the full variable domain reads DVKVTQSSRYLVKRTGEKVFLECVQDMDHENMFWYRQDPGLGLRLIYFSYDVKMKEKGDIPEGYSVSREKKERFSLILESASTNQTSMYLCASSLQRLAALVQYFGPGTRLTVL.

The chain is built from TRBV20-1 and TRBJ2-1; D unclear. From germline, CDR1 is DFQATT and CDR2 SNEGSKA (reference sequence). There are 10 residues in the CDR3. V was cut by 6 bases and J by 6 bases, with 6 bases left in between. The CDR3 DNA reads as TGCAGTGCCCGGAGCAATGAGCAGTTCTTC. Translating gives CSARSNEQFF.

The chain combines TRBV25-1 with TRBJ2-7; unclear D gene. CDR3 size: 14 residues. Trimming took 6 bases from V and 2 from J, leaving 14 bases between them. Germline V gene lookup returns CDR1 MGHDK and CDR2 SYGVNS. The CDR3 spells CASSDTSPTYEQYF. In nucleotides, the CDR3 is TGTGCCAGCAGCGACACCTCACCGACCTACGAGCAGTACTTC.

This chain connects TRBV10-3 to TRBJ2-1; 7 bases are a match to TRBD2. Germline lookup yields CDR1 ENHRY and CDR2 SYGVKD. The V and J ends lost 4 bases and 2 bases, in that order; junction bases with no gene match: 2. The CDR3 totals 14 residues. CDR3 bases: TGTGCCATCAGTGTAGCGGGTGCCTACAATGAGCAGTTCTTC. It specifies CAISVAGAYNEQFF.

This rearrangement joins TRBV7-3 to TRBJ2-2; D may be TRBD1 (5 bases). CDR1 and CDR2 from the germline V gene are SGHTA and FQGTGA. CDR3 length: 15 amino acids. V was trimmed by 1 base and J by 2 bases, leaving 8 bases between them. CDR3 sequence: CASSLSRVNTGELFF. The CDR3 region has the DNA TGTGCCAGCAGCTTAAGCAGGGTTAACACCGGGGAGCTGTTTTTT.

This clone occurred a few times. The chain joins TRBV19 to TRBJ2-7; TRBD1 is a possible D gene (5 bases). The CDR3 covers 15 residues. The V and J ends lost 5 bases and 4 bases respectively, with 18 bases between them. The germline gives CDR1 LNHDA, CDR2 SQIVND (reference sequence). CDR3 amino acids: CASSQGTPEVYEQYF. The DNA for the CDR3 is TGTGCCAGTAGTCAGGGAACACCTGAGGTTTACGAGCAGTACTTC.

The CDR3 spells CASSQELGRQETQYF. The CDR3 DNA reads as TGCGCCAGCAGCCAAGAACTGGGGCGCCAAGAGACCCAGTACTTC. The J gene is TRBJ2-5, the V gene TRBV4-3; TRBD1 might be the D (5 bases). The CDR3 is 15 amino acids. Germline loops: CDR1 LGHNA, CDR2 YSLEER. The V and J ends lost 0 bases and 1 base respectively, with 9 bases between them.

This clone was recorded only once. The rearrangement links TRBV9 to TRBJ2-2; 8 nucleotides align to TRBD2. V was clipped by 1 base and J by 6 bases; unmatched bases: 5. The germline gives CDR1 SGDLS, CDR2 YYNGEE. This CDR3 spans 15 amino acids. In DNA, the CDR3 is TGTGCCAGCAGCGTATACGGGAGGGGCGCCGGGGAGCTGTTTTTT. Residues: CASSVYGRGAGELFF. Based on the CDR3 plus reference TRBV9 and TRBJ2-2, the full variable domain is DSGVTQTPKHLITATGQRVTLRCSPRSGDLSVYWYQQSLDQGLQFLIQYYNGEERAKGNILERFSAQQFPDLHSELNLSSLELGDSALYFCASSVYGRGAGELFFGEGSRLTVL.